The entry below gives a single TCR beta chain sequence along with its context. Its antigen is unidentified. The data are from a study of beta chain features in type 1 diabetes. The overall study: Healthy donors resembled patients in age, gender and cell yields.

Every bit of the isolated RNA underwent reverse transcription, so sequencing read expressed TCRB transcripts. Sequencing was performed with immunoSEQ multiplex PCR; in TCRdb, only in-frame clones are kept and a portion is missing. This sample has 150,000 to 200,000 clones; approximately 8.8% occur once, and the top ten carry roughly 0.7%. General observations from the study: For cells with high TCR expression, cDNA sequencing could yield over-representation. Moderate yet significant TCRB CDR3 shortening was seen in Type 1 diabetes patients in all four CD4+ subsets.

The junction had 8 bases not matched to a gene; V was cut back by 2 bases and J by 0 bases. The germline V gene encodes CDR1 MGHRA and CDR2 YSYEKL. This CDR3 contains 17 residues. Material: central memory CD4+ T cells from blood. The chain is built from TRBV4-1 and TRBJ2-7, with 9 positions matching TRBD2. The source of this sequence is a woman in her thirties with type 1 diabetes. CDR3 nucleotide sequence: TGCGCCAGCAGCCAATACCCATCTAGCGGGGACTCCTACGAGCAGTACTTC. Its protein product is CASSQYPSSGDSYEQYF.